This T cell receptor (beta chain) was sequenced during a study of cytomegalovirus exposure and HLA in healthy donors. For the study at large: Researchers found that around 80% of just under 400 genotyped donors fell within the Caucasian-associated ancestry cluster. Points from the study as a whole: Among donors in an Asian-associated ancestry cluster, a later analysis reportedly found fewer N-insertions than the roughly 610-donor mean. The study assumed roughly uniform donor sequencing depth for presence/absence analyses.

The PCR ran on 60 Vbeta and 13 Jbeta primers. The method was immunoSEQ multiplex PCR; TCRdb's version includes in-frame clones alone and lacks a portion of them. Of about 190,000 clones detected, approximately 78% appear once; the ten largest clones hold approximately 0.8%. Comment on this clone: Its antigen is undetermined.

The CDR3 length is 15 residues. V gave up 1 base and J gave up 10 bases; unmatched junction bases: 7. Germline V gene sequence: CDR1 MNHNS, CDR2 SASEGT. The sequencing sample was made of PBMCs. The chain carries TRBV6-1 and TRBJ1-5; 10 nucleotides match TRBD1. The source is a woman aged 18-29 years in good health and CMV-seronegative. DNA of the CDR3: TGTGCCAGCAGTGAAGGAAGGGACAGGGGAAATCCCCAGCATTTT. Translating gives CASSEGRDRGNPQHF.